This T cell receptor (beta chain) was documented in a study of cytomegalovirus exposure and HLA in healthy donors. Overall study results and limits: Most CMV-associated TCR beta chains were later found to appear HLA-restricted. The authors later found HLA-associated TCR beta chains more clonally expanded than equally common others.

Points on this clone: Its antigen is as yet unknown.

Researchers ran the PCR with 60 Vbeta and 13 Jbeta primers. The table came from immunoSEQ multiplex PCR; TCRdb's copy has only in-frame clones and leaves some out. Among 55,000 to 70,000 clones listed, roughly 84% were seen once. Trimming removed 7 bases at V and 4 bases at J, with 13 bases between. The CDR3 contains 12 residues. The germline V gene encodes CDR1 SQVTM and CDR2 ANQGSEA. This sequence was found in a human donor in good health. This chain links TRBV29-1 with TRBJ1-2; a weak D match, TRBD1 (5 bases). The specimen sequenced was PBMCs. The CDR3 loop is CSGEDKVYGYTF. Here the CDR3 DNA reads TGCAGCGGAGAGGACAAGGTCTATGGCTACACCTTC.